This TCR beta chain was profiled in a study of CXCR3-negative and CXCR3-positive naive CD8 T cells. Broader study findings: TRB CDR3s of CXCR3-positive naive cells were more hydrophobic than those of CXCR3-negative naive cells.

Cells that were CD45RO-CCR7+CD27+CD95- constituted naive CD8+ T cells. Germline V gives CDR1 MDHEN, CDR2 SYDVKM. This CDR3 has 12 residues. The method, 5' RACE with UMI labels, was used to prepare the TRB cDNA libraries. TCRdb re-called the 5' RACE reads and shows each CDR3 protein once, DNA omitted. This table holds 100,000 to 150,000 distinct CDR3 sequences. Details on this clonotype: What it recognizes is unknown.

The sequence came from a human donor in good health. Some clones in this sample may be carry-over from other donors' samples. The V call is TRBV28, the J call TRBJ2-7. Sequencing was performed on naive CXCR3+ CD8+ T cells from blood. Described subset: CD45RO-CCR7+CD27+CD95- naive CD8+ T cells expressing CXCR3 (TNR3+). This CDR3 is CANSLVWGEQYF.